The subject of this entry is one T cell receptor (beta chain). Its antigen is undetermined. The sorted Tregs were CD4+CD25+CD127-/low cells. Whole-study findings and limits: The TCR gene usage of tumor memory CD4+ T cells clustered together with blood and lymph node memory CD4+ cells and with lymph node naive CD4+ cells.

Trimming at V came to 1 base and at J to 7 bases, leaving 7 bases not matched to a gene. Germline V gives CDR1 SGHRS, CDR2 YFSETQ. The CDR3 runs 17 residues. TCRdb passed the 5' RACE reads through MiXCR, listing each CDR3 protein once. The table has about 8,900 distinct CDR3 sequences, over 50% seen once. Sample: Tregs sorted from a lymph node. The V and J genes are TRBV5-1 and TRBJ2-1, with TRBD2 identical over 14 bases. The receptor comes from a female donor with breast cancer. The CDR3 region has the DNA TGCGCCAGCAGCTTGACCGGGACTAGCGGGAGTGGAAATGAGCAGTTCTTC. It is translated as CASSLTGTSGSGNEQFF.